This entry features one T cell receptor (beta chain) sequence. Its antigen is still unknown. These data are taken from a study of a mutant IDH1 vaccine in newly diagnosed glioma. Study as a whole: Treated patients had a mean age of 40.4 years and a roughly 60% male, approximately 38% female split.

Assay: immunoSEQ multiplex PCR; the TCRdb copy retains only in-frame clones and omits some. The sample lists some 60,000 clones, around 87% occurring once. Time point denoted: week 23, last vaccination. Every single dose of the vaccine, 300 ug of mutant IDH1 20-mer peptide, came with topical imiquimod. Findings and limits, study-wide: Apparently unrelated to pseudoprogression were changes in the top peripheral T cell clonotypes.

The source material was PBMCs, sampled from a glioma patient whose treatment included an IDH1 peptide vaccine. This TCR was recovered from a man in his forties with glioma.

The CDR3 region is CASSSNFYGYTF. CDR3 DNA: TGTGCCAGCAGCTCCAATTTCTATGGCTACACCTTC. J is TRBJ1-2 and V is TRBV7-2; the D is unclear. Trimming cost V 4 bases and J 4 bases, with 7 bases left between them. Looked up from germline, CDR1 is SGHTA and CDR2 is FQGNSA. This CDR3 comprises 12 residues.